This section outlines one TCR beta chain sequence together with its context. Repertoires were generated with immunoSEQ multiplex PCR, while TCRdb's copy carries only in-frame clones and drops some. The table has about 180,000 clones, roughly 81% seen once. CDR1 is MNHEY and CDR2 is SVGEGT in the germline V gene. The ends lost 2 bases at V and 2 bases at J; junction bases unmatched: 5. This CDR3 region has 15 residues. Enrollment of patients from Seattle took place during active infection, with longitudinal follow-up. These data come from a study of blood T cell repertoires in COVID-19. Background on the study: Spain, Italy and the United States supplied samples that represented acute and convalescent COVID-19. Sample material is recorded as cDNA or gDNA derived from T cells, B-cell-depleted T cells, or PBMCs.

The chain links TRBV6-2 or TRBV6-3 to TRBJ1-2, with TRBD1 matching over 7 bases. Sequenced input: peripheral blood. The TCR comes from a woman aged 80 or older with COVID-19, enrolled during active disease. The DNA of the CDR3 is TGTGCCAGCAGTTACGGCACAGGGGCAAACTATGGCTACACCTTC. Its protein is CASSYGTGANYGYTF.